Shown below are 17 T cell receptor beta chains from a single sample sequenced in a study of T cell responses to AZD1222 COVID-19 vaccine. Sequencing used immunoSEQ multiplex PCR; TCRdb keeps in-frame clones, though not all of them. The data contain 90,000 to 95,000 clones, roughly 88% of them singletons. Sequencing was performed on peripheral blood, taken on day 0 of AZD1222 vaccination. The receptors were sampled from an adult in good health.

This clone came up a few times. This chain connects TRBV4-1 to TRBJ1-4, with D possibly TRBD1 on 6 matching bases. V was trimmed by 0 bases and J by 4 bases, leaving 12 bases between them. This CDR3 has 16 residues. Germline assignment: CDR1 MGHRA and CDR2 YSYEKL. Here the CDR3 reads CASSQDGGGLNEKLFF. The CDR3 coding sequence is TGCGCCAGCAGCCAAGATGGCGGGGGCCTTAATGAAAAACTGTTTTTT.

This clone has just a few counts. V gene TRBV28 combines with J gene TRBJ1-2; 10 bases line up with TRBD1. V was pared by 5 bases and J by 7 bases, with 10 bases of the junction left unmatched. The length of the CDR3 is 15 residues. Germline CDR1 is MDHEN and CDR2 is SYDVKM. The CDR3 loop reads CASSRRNRDRGGYTF. CDR3 bases: TGTGCCAGCAGTCGCCGTAACCGGGACAGGGGTGGCTACACCTTC.

J is TRBJ2-7 and V is TRBV5-8; no clear D gene. Trimming cost V 2 bases and J 4 bases, with 13 bases left between them. Germline CDR1 and CDR2: SGHTS and YDEGEE. The CDR3 runs 14 residues. CDR3 sequence: CASSFTPLSYEQYF. CDR3 in DNA: TGTGCCAGCAGCTTTACCCCCCTGTCTTACGAGCAGTACTTC.

V gene TRBV4-2 combines with J gene TRBJ1-2; D gene ambiguous. Germline loops: CDR1 LGHNA, CDR2 YNFKEQ. V lost 0 bases, J lost 3 bases, and 8 bases lay in between. CDR3 size: 14 residues. The chain's CDR3 is CASSQDLYYYGYTF. CDR3 in DNA: TGTGCCAGCAGCCAAGATCTGTACTACTATGGCTACACCTTC.

V is TRBV6-5 and J is TRBJ1-1; 7 positions agree with TRBD1. J was trimmed by 7 bases and V by 2 bases; bases with no gene match: 7. This CDR3 has 14 residues. The germline gives CDR1 MNHEY, CDR2 SVGAGI. CDR3 sequence: CASSYLGTVGEAFF. In nucleotides, the CDR3 is TGTGCCAGCAGTTACCTAGGGACAGTAGGTGAAGCTTTCTTT.

This clone occurred once. Here the CDR3 DNA reads TGTGCCAGCAGCCAGAACGGACAGAACTACTACAATGAGCAGTTCTTC. Residues: CASSQNGQNYYNEQFF. The rearrangement links TRBV7-3 to TRBJ2-1; the D gene is possibly TRBD1 (6 bases). The germline CDR1 and CDR2 sequences are SGHTA and FQGTGA. The CDR3 length is 16 residues. Deletions cut 5 bases from V and 3 bases from J, with 17 bases between. Complete variable domain (other parts from reference TRBV7-3 and TRBJ2-1): GAGVSQTPSNKVTEKGKYVELRCDPISGHTALYWYRQSLGQGPEFLIYFQGTGAADDSGLPNDRFFAVRPEGSVSTLKIQRTERGDSAVYLCASSQNGQNYYNEQFFGPGTRLTVL.

The chain couples TRBV6-2 or TRBV6-3 to TRBJ1-2; TRBD1 might be the D (5 bases). The V end was cut by 1 base, the J end by 0 bases, with 12 bases between. The germline gives CDR1 MNHEY, CDR2 SVGEGT. The CDR3 is 16 amino acids. CDR3 residues: CASSYFRAGTNYGYTF. In nucleotides, the CDR3 is TGTGCCAGCAGTTACTTTCGGGCAGGGACTAACTATGGCTACACCTTC.

J is TRBJ2-1 and V is TRBV18, with a tentative D call TRBD1 (5 bases). The CDR3 totals 13 residues. Germline V gives CDR1 KGHSH, CDR2 LQKENI. The V gene lost 5 bases and the J gene lost 6 bases, with 11 bases spanning the gap. The CDR3 protein is CASSSTESNEQFF. The CDR3 DNA sequence: TGTGCCAGCTCATCGACAGAGAGCAATGAGCAGTTCTTC.

The chain combines TRBV4-2 with TRBJ2-4; D is unclear. CDR3 length: 16 residues. V gave up 1 base and J gave up 9 bases, with 19 bases separating them. The germline V gene has CDR1 LGHNA and CDR2 YNFKEQ. CDR3 bases: TGTGCCAGCAGCCAAGTCCCTGGTTCCACCTGGGGCATTCAGTACTTC. The encoded protein is CASSQVPGSTWGIQYF.

The J gene is TRBJ2-1, the V gene TRBV29-1; 10 nucleotides align to TRBD2. With V trimmed by 7 bases and J by 7 bases, 10 bases remained unmatched. There are 14 residues in the CDR3. Germline-derived CDR1 and CDR2 are SQVTM and ANQGSEA. CDR3 nucleotide sequence: TGCAGCGCTGTACCTGCTAGCGGGGGAAATGAGCAGTTCTTC. Its protein product is CSAVPASGGNEQFF.

This rearrangement joins TRBV5-1 to TRBJ1-1, with D perhaps matching TRBD1 (6 bases). The CDR3 is made up of 17 amino acids. The V gene's germline CDR1 is SGHRS and CDR2 YFSETQ. Trimming removed 0 bases at V and 3 bases at J, with 18 bases between. The CDR3 here is CASSLATPRRGYTEAFF. The CDR3 region has the DNA TGCGCCAGCAGCTTGGCCACCCCCCGCAGGGGATACACTGAAGCTTTCTTT.

The rearrangement joins TRBV19 to TRBJ1-3, with D possibly being TRBD1 (6 bases). Germline V gene lookup returns CDR1 LNHDA and CDR2 SQIVND (reference sequence). The CDR3 covers 18 residues. Between the trimmed V and J ends, which lost 4 bases and 1 base, there was a span of 20 bases. CDR3 coding DNA: TGTGCCAGTAGTACGTACAGGGATACCCGAGGATCTGGAAACACCATATATTTT. This translates into CASSTYRDTRGSGNTIYF. The entire variable domain, with the rest obtained from reference TRBV19 and TRBJ1-3, is as follows: DGGITQSPKYLFRKEGQNVTLSCEQNLNHDAMYWYRQDPGQGLRLIYYSQIVNDFQKGDIAEGYSVSREKKESFPLTVTSAQKNPTAFYLCASSTYRDTRGSGNTIYFGEGSWLTVV.

The table lists this clone with a count of one. The chain employs TRBV11-2 and TRBJ2-7; 11 positions agree with TRBD1. The V gene's germline CDR1 is SGHAT and CDR2 FQNNGV. J lost 3 bases, V lost 1 base, and 2 bases had no gene match. The CDR3 is 15 residues long. CDR3 sequence: CASSLGTGGHYEQYF. Written as DNA, the CDR3 is TGTGCCAGCAGCTTAGGGACAGGGGGCCACTACGAGCAGTACTTC.

J is TRBJ1-2 and V is TRBV30; D gene uncertain. CDR3 length: 11 residues. The germline CDR1 and CDR2 sequences are GTSNPN and SVGIG (reference sequence). The V end was cut by 7 bases, the J end by 3 bases, with 9 bases between. The CDR3 sequence: CAFGRDYGYTF. CDR3 bases: TGTGCCTTCGGGAGGGACTATGGCTACACCTTC.

V usage is TRBV13 and J usage is TRBJ2-2; D uncertain. The CDR3 is made up of 12 amino acids. Trimming took 5 bases from V and 5 from J, leaving 6 bases between them. The germline V gene has CDR1 PRHDT and CDR2 FYEKMQ (reference sequence). CDR3: CASSPDTGELFF. In DNA form, the CDR3 reads TGTGCCAGCAGCCCTGATACCGGGGAGCTGTTTTTT.

This clone was found once. The CDR3 loop is CASSQVGQGVSEQYF. CDR3 bases: TGTGCCAGCAGCCAAGTGGGACAGGGGGTTTCCGAGCAGTACTTC. This rearrangement joins TRBV4-2 to TRBJ2-7; 11 nucleotides match TRBD1. Germline CDR1 LGHNA, CDR2 YNFKEQ. CDR3 length: 15 residues. The V gene end was trimmed by 1 base and the J gene end by 6 bases; junction bases not matched to a gene: 5.

A few counts support this clone. The genes are TRBV9 and TRBJ2-4; TRBD1 agrees at 9 bases. With V trimmed by 4 bases and J by 6 bases, 11 bases remained unmatched. The germline V gene encodes CDR1 SGDLS and CDR2 YYNGEE. This CDR3 has 16 amino acids. DNA of the CDR3: TGTGCCAGCAGCCCCCGGACAGGGGCGGATGGAAACATTCAGTACTTC. Amino acids: CASSPRTGADGNIQYF.